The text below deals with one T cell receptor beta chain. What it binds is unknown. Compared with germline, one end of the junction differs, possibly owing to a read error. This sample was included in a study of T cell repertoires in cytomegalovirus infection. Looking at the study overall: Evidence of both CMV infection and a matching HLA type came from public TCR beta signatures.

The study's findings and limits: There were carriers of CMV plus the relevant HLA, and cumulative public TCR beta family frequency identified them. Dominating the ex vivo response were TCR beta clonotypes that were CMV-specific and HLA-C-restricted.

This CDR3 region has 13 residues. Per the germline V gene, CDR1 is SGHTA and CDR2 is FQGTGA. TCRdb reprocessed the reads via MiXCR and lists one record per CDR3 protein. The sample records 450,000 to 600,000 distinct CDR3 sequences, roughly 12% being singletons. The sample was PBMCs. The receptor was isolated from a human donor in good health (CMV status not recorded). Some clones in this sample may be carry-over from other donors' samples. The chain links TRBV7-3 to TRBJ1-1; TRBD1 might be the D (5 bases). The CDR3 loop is CAGRPYGAEGAFF. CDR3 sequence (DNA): TGTGCCGGCAGACCGTACGGGGCGGAGGGAGCTTTCTTT.